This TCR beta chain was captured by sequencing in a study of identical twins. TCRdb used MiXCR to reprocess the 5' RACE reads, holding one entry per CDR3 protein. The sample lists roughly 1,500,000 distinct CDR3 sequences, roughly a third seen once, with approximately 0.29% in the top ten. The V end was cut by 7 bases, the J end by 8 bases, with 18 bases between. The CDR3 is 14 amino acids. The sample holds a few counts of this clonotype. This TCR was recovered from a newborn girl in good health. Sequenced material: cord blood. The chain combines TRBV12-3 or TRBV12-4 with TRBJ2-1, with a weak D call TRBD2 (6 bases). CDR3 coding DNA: TGTGCCAGCACCTGGACTACCTCATGGGATGAGCAGTTCTTC. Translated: CASTWTTSWDEQFF.